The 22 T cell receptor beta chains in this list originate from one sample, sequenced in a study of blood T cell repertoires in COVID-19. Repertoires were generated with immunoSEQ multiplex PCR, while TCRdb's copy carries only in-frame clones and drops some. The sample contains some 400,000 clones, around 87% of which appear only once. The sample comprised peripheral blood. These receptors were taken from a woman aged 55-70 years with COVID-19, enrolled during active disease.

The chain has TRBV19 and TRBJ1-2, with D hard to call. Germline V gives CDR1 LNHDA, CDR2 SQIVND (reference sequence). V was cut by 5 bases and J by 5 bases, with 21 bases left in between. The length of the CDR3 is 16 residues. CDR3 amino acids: CASSPYLEGDYYGYTF. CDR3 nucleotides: TGTGCCAGTAGTCCTTATCTCGAGGGAGATTATTATGGCTACACCTTC.

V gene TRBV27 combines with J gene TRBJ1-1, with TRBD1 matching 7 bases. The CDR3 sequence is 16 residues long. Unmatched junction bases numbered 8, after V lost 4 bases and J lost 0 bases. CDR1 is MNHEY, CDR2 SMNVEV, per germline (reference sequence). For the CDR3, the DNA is TGTGCCAGCAGTTCTGGTTACAGGGGAATGAACACTGAAGCTTTCTTT. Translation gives CASSSGYRGMNTEAFF.

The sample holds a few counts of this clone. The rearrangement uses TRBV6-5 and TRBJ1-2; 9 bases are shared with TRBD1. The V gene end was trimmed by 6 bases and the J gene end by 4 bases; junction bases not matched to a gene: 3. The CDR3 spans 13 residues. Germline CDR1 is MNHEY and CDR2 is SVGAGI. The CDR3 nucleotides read TGTGCCAGCAGCCGGGACAGGGTCTATGGCTACACCTTC. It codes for CASSRDRVYGYTF.

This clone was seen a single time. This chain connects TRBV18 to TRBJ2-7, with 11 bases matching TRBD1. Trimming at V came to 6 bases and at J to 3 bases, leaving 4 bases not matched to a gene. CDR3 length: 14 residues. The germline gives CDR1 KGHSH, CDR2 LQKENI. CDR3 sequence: CASSSGTGGYEQYF. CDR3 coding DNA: TGTGCCAGCTCGTCCGGGACAGGGGGCTACGAGCAGTACTTC.

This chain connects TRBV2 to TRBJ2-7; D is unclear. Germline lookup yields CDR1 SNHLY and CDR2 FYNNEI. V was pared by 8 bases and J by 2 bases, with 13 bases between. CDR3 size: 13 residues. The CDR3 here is CASCRGLAYEQYF. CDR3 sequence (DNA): TGTGCCAGCTGCAGAGGTTTGGCCTACGAGCAGTACTTC.

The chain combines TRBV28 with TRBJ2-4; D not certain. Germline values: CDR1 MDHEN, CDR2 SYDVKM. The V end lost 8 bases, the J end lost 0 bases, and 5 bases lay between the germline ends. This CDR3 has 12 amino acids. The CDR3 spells CASGLAKNIQYF. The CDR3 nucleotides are TGTGCCAGCGGCCTAGCCAAAAACATTCAGTACTTC.

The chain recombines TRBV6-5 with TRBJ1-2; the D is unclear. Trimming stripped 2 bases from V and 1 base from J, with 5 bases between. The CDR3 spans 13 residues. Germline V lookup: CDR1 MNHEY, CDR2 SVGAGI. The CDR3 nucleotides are TGTGCCAGCAGTTACGCACTTAACTATGGCTACACCTTC. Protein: CASSYALNYGYTF.

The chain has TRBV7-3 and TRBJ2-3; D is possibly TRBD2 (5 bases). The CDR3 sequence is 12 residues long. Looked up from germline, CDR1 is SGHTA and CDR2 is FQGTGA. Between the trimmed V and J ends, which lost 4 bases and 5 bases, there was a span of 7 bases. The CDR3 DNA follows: TGTGCCAGCAGCTCCCGGGGAGATACGCAGTATTTT. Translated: CASSSRGDTQYF. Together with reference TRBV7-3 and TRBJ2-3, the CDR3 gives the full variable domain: GAGVSQTPSNKVTEKGKYVELRCDPISGHTALYWYRQSLGQGPEFLIYFQGTGAADDSGLPNDRFFAVRPEGSVSTLKIQRTERGDSAVYLCASSSRGDTQYFGPGTRLTVL.

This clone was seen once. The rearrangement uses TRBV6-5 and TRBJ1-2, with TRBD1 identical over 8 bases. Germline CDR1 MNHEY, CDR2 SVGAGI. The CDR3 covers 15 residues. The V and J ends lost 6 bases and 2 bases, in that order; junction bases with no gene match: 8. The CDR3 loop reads CASRYGGTGNYGYTF. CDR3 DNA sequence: TGTGCCAGCAGATACGGCGGGACAGGAAACTATGGCTACACCTTC.

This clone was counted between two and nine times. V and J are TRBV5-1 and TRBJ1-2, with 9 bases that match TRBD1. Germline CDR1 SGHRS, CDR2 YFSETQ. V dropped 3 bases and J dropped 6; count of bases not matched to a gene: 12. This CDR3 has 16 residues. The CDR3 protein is CASSSRDRDRRDGYTF. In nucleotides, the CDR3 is TGCGCCAGCAGCTCCAGGGACAGGGACAGACGGGATGGCTACACCTTC.

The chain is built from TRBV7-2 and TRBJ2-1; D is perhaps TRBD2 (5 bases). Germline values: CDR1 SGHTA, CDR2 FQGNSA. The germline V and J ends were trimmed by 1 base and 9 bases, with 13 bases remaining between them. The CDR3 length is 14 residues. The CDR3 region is CASSLGRAEAEQFF. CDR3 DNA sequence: TGTGCCAGCAGCTTAGGGCGGGCGGAGGCTGAGCAGTTCTTC. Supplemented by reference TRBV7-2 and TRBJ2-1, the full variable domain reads GAGVSQSPSNKVTEKGKDVELRCDPISGHTALYWYRQSLGQGLEFLIYFQGNSAPDKSGLPSDRFSAERTGGSVSTLTIQRTQQEDSAVYLCASSLGRAEAEQFFGPGTRLTVL.

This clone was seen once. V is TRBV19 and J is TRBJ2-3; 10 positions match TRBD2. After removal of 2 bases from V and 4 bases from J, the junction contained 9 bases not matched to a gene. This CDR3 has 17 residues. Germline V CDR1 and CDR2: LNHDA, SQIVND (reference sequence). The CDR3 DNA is TGTGCCAGTAGTATAAGTCCAGCGGGGGGGCCGTCAGATACGCAGTATTTT. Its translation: CASSISPAGGPSDTQYF.

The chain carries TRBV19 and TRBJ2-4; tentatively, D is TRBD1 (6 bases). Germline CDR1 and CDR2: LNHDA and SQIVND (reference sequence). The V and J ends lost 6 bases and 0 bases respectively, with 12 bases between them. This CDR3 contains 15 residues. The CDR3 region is CASRGAGLAKNIQYF. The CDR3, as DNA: TGTGCCAGTAGGGGGGCAGGGCTAGCCAAAAACATTCAGTACTTC.

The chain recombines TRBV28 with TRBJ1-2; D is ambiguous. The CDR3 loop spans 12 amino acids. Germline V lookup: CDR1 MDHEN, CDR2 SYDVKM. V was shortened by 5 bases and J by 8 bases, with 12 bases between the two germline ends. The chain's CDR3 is CASSLKTWGYTF. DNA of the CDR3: TGTGCCAGCAGTCTCAAGACATGGGGCTACACCTTC.

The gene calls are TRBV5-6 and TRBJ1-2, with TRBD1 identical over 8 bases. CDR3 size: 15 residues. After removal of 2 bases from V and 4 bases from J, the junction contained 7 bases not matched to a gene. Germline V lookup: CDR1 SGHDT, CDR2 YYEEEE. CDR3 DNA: TGTGCCAGCAGCTTCGGGGACAGGCTAATCTATGGCTACACCTTC. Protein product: CASSFGDRLIYGYTF. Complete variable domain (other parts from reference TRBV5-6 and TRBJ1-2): DAGVTQSPTHLIKTRGQQVTLRCSPKSGHDTVSWYQQALGQGPQFIFQYYEEEERQRGNFPDRFSGHQFPNYSSELNVNALLLGDSALYLCASSFGDRLIYGYTFGSGTRLTVV.

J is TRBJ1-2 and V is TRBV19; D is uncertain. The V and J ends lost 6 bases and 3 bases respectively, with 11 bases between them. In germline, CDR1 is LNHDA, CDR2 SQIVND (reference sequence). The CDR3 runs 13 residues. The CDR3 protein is CASSGVADYGYTF. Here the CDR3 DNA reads TGTGCCAGTAGCGGGGTCGCCGACTATGGCTACACCTTC.

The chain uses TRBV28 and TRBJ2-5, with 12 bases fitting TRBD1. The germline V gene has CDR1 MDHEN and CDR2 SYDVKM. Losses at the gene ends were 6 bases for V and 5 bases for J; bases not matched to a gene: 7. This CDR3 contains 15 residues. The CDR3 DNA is TGTGCCAGCAGCCCCGGGACAGGGGGCTTTGAGACCCAGTACTTC. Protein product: CASSPGTGGFETQYF.

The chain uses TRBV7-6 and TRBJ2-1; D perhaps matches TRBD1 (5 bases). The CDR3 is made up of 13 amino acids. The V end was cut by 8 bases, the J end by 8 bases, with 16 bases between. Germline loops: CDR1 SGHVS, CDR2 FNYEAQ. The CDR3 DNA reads TGTGCCAGCGGGGCCTCCAGCCAGCATGAGCAGTTCTTC. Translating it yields CASGASSQHEQFF.

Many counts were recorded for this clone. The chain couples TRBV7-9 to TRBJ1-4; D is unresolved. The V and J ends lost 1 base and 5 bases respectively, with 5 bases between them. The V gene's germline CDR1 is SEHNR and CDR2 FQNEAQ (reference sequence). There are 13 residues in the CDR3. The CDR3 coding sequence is TGTGCCAGCAGCTTAGTCGGGAATGAAAAACTGTTTTTT. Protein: CASSLVGNEKLFF.

The CDR3 nucleotides read TGCAGCGTTGTTCAGGACAGCTCCAATCAGCCCCAGCATTTT. Protein: CSVVQDSSNQPQHF. The chain combines TRBV29-1 with TRBJ1-5, with a possible D match to TRBD1 (6 bases). The CDR3 consists of 14 residues. Germline values: CDR1 SQVTM, CDR2 ANQGSEA. Trimming left V 4 bases short and J 3 bases short, with 13 bases between. The full variable domain, completed using reference TRBV29-1 and TRBJ1-5, is SAVISQKPSRDICQRGTSLTIQCQVDSQVTMMFWYRQQPGQSLTLIATANQGSEATYESGFVIDKFPISRPNLTFSTLTVSNMSPEDSSIYLCSVVQDSSNQPQHFGDGTRLSIL.

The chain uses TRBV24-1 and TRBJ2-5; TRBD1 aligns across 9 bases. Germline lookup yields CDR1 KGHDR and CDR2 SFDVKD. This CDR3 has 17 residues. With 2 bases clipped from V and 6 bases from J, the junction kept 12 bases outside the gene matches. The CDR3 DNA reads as TGTGCCACCAGTGATTCTCACCGGGACAGGGTGTTAAAGACCCAGTACTTC. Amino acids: CATSDSHRDRVLKTQYF.

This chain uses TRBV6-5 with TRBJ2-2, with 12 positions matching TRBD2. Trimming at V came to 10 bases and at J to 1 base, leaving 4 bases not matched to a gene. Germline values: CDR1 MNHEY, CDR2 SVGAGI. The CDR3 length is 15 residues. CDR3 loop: CATSLAGGNTGELFF. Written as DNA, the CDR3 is TGTGCCACGTCACTAGCGGGGGGGAACACCGGGGAGCTGTTTTTT.